This T cell receptor beta chain was obtained from a study of response to subunit inactivated influenza vaccine. On this clonotype itself: Its antigen is as yet unknown.

The V segment lost 5 bases and the J segment 1 base; nucleotides outside the gene matches: 3. Germline assignment: CDR1 SGHRS and CDR2 YFSETQ. The CDR3 has 15 amino acids. Findings and caveats of the study: The authors suggested that few new T cells are recruited per seasonal influenza vaccination.

Each CDR3 protein is one row after TCRdb ran MiXCR on the RT-PCR reads. Seen here are around 490,000 distinct CDR3 sequences, approximately 7.6% observed once, and the top ten hold approximately 12%. V and J are TRBV5-1 and TRBJ2-1, with 10 bases fitting TRBD2. The starting material was PBMCs from blood, obtained less than 30 months after vaccination. The sequence came from a man between 50 and 70 years old who received an inactivated influenza vaccine. CDR3 bases: TGCGCCAGCAGGAGCGGGAGGGGGTCCTACAATGAGCAGTTCTTC. This gives the protein CASRSGRGSYNEQFF.